These T cell receptor beta chains were read from a single sample in a study of human T cells and chemical hapten exposure. MiXCR was run by TCRdb on the RACE reads, yielding one entry per CDR3 protein. The sample carries 50,000 or so distinct CDR3 sequences, roughly 9.5% recorded once. This sample comprised whole blood, obtained in connection with sensitization to the hapten diphenylcyclopropenone (DPC). These receptor sequences come from a woman between 35 and 50 years old with alopecia areata. Some clones in this sample may be carry-over from other donors' samples. Both conserved end residues are part of each CDR3. Fields, in order: CDR3 protein, V gene, CDR3 length.

CSASLPDRGNQPQHF TRBV20-1 15
CASSQDRTYGYTF TRBV4-1 13
CASSNPLPGTSSYEQYF TRBV21-1 17
CASSQTSRVDNEQFF TRBV5-1 15
CASSLVPKETQYF TRBV5-5 13
CASSPPSGVTTEAFF TRBV18 15
CASSSFERTGETQYF TRBV5-1 15
CASSVPTGVQPQHF TRBV28 14
CASIPRTSGTDTQYF TRBV28 15
CASRTGPRAEAFF TRBV28 13
CASSETGRAIWYF TRBV2 13
CASSRALGAGAQSSYEQYF TRBV3-1 19
CASSPEDPVLAMFF TRBV7-9 14
CASSPTGSSGYEQYF TRBV5-1 15
CASRRQDLNYGYTF TRBV5-6 14
CASSKGEGSYGNTIYF TRBV21-1 16
CASRTGGNTEAFF TRBV28 13
CASSLGLQGAPQHF TRBV5-1 14
CASSSPGQGEVGSYNEQFF TRBV5-5 19
CASSLGSSQNYGYTF TRBV7-2 15
CASSLSTGNEKLFF TRBV5-1 14
CSVAKTYNSPLHF TRBV29-1 13
CSVSGQGSYGNTIYF TRBV29-1 15
CASSLAKMVRDLYNEKLFF TRBV7-8 19
CASSLDPAASSYEQYF TRBV5-1 16
CASSLRGNEQFF TRBV7-9 12
CASSQDEETQYF TRBV3-1 12
CASSRLEQFF TRBV2 10
CSAVGLAGGGYTQYF TRBV20-1 15
CASTDTAGTDTQYF TRBV6-6 14
CAWDRSGQAGEAFF TRBV30 14
CASWGIGNTIYF TRBV4-2 12
CASRLAGGYGYTF TRBV6-1 13
CASSRNSPLHF TRBV25-1 11
CASSRGGEYEQYF TRBV2 13
CASSQAPSGAYNEQFF TRBV4-1 16